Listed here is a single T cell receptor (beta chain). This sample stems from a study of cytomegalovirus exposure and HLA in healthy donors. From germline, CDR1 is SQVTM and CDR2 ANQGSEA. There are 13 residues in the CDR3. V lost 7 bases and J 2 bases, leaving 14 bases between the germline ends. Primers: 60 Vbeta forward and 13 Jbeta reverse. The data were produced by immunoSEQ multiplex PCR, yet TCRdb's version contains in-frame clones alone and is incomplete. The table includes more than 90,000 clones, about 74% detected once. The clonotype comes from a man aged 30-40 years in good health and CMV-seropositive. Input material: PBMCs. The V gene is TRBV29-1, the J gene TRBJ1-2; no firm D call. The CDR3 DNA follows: TGCAGCGCAGCTCGCGGGGTGAACTATGGCTACACCTTC. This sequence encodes CSAARGVNYGYTF.